The 2 T cell receptor beta chains reported below all come from one sample, sequenced in a study of shared clonotypes between healthy human individuals. Naive CD8 cells comprised CD45RO-negative, CCR7-positively selected cells, excluding terminally differentiated effector memory CD45RA+ cells. Clones were sequenced by immunoSEQ multiplex PCR, and TCRdb holds only the in-frame ones, with some missing. The sample shows 1.5 million to 2.5 million clones, approximately 95% of them seen only once. Input material: naive CD8+ T cells sorted from blood. These receptors all come from a man younger than 30 in good health.

The chain is built from TRBV6-5 and TRBJ1-2; D uncertain. The CDR3 runs to 12 residues. V lost 7 bases and J 4 bases, leaving 10 bases between the germline ends. Germline lookup yields CDR1 MNHEY and CDR2 SVGAGI. CDR3 nucleotide sequence: TGTGCCAGCAACGGAGACTTCTATGGCTACACCTTC. It is translated as CASNGDFYGYTF.

The chain carries TRBV19 and TRBJ1-6; no reliable D call. There are 16 residues in the CDR3. The germline gives CDR1 LNHDA, CDR2 SQIVND (reference sequence). V was trimmed by 2 bases and J by 3 bases, leaving 11 bases between them. The CDR3 DNA follows: TGTGCCAGTAGTATAATCGGGCAGGTCTATAATTCACCCCTCCACTTT. Amino acid sequence: CASSIIGQVYNSPLHF.